One sample yielded the 22 T cell receptor beta chains listed below, sequenced in a study of cytomegalovirus exposure and HLA in healthy donors. It was with 60 Vbeta and 13 Jbeta primers that the PCR ran. Method: immunoSEQ multiplex PCR; TCRdb's copy keeps in-frame clones and lacks some. The sample has 150,000 to 200,000 clones, more than 75% seen once; the top ten hold roughly 1.4%. The sequenced sample was PBMCs. These receptors were taken from a woman aged 50 to 60 in good health and CMV-seronegative.

The chain is built from TRBV7-2 and TRBJ1-2; TRBD1 aligns across 7 bases. From germline, CDR1 is SGHTA and CDR2 FQGNSA. CDR3 length: 13 amino acids. Trimming at V came to 5 bases and at J to 6 bases, leaving 6 bases not matched to a gene. CDR3 nucleotide sequence: TGTGCCAGCAGCACCCTCGGACAGGATGGCTACACCTTC. This encodes CASSTLGQDGYTF.

The chain links TRBV5-1 to TRBJ2-3; TRBD2 aligns across 9 bases. The length of the CDR3 is 16 residues. Trimming took 0 bases from V and 3 from J; bases not matched to a gene: 5. Looked up from germline, CDR1 is SGHRS and CDR2 is YFSETQ. The CDR3 here is CASSLVLAGLTDTQYF. The CDR3 nucleotides read TGCGCCAGCAGCTTGGTTCTAGCGGGGCTTACAGATACGCAGTATTTT.

This clone was seen just once. This CDR3 reads CASSQVASGGTWGTDTQYF. CDR3 DNA: TGCGCCAGCAGCCAAGTGGCTAGCGGGGGGACATGGGGCACAGATACGCAGTATTTT. The chain uses TRBV4-1 and TRBJ2-3, with 11 bases fitting TRBD2. The germline V gene has CDR1 MGHRA and CDR2 YSYEKL. V lost 1 base and J lost 1; bases outside the gene matches: 10. The CDR3 runs to 19 residues.

This clone was detected a few times. The chain links TRBV29-1 to TRBJ2-7; 10 nucleotides line up with TRBD1. The germline V gene encodes CDR1 SQVTM and CDR2 ANQGSEA. The CDR3 is 13 residues long. V gave up 4 bases and J gave up 3 bases; unmatched junction bases: 3. Written as DNA, the CDR3 is TGCAGCGTTGGGGGACAGGGGAACTACGAGCAGTACTTC. Amino acids: CSVGGQGNYEQYF.

The gene calls are TRBV6-1 and TRBJ2-1, with D possibly being TRBD1 (6 bases). The germline V and J ends were trimmed by 6 bases and 4 bases, with 10 bases remaining between them. CDR1 is MNHNS, CDR2 SASEGT, per germline. The CDR3 is made up of 13 amino acids. This chain's CDR3 is CASRNREYNEQFF. The DNA for the CDR3 is TGTGCCAGCAGAAACAGGGAATACAATGAGCAGTTCTTC.

The chain recombines TRBV30 with TRBJ2-5, with D tentatively TRBD2 (6 bases). This CDR3 has 15 amino acids. V lost 0 bases, J lost 2 bases, and 13 bases lay in between. Germline loops: CDR1 GTSNPN, CDR2 SVGIG (reference sequence). The CDR3 spells CAWSVEGEDQETQYF. DNA of the CDR3: TGTGCCTGGAGTGTGGAAGGGGAGGATCAAGAGACCCAGTACTTC.

J is TRBJ1-2 and V is TRBV19, with TRBD1 matching 7 bases. V shed 8 bases and J 5 bases; nucleotides not matched to a gene: 8. CDR1 and CDR2 from the germline V gene are LNHDA and SQIVND (reference sequence). The CDR3 is 13 residues long. DNA for the CDR3: TGTGCCAGTGGGAACAGGGGCGCGTATGGCTACACCTTC. The encoded protein is CASGNRGAYGYTF.

The chain recombines TRBV6-1 with TRBJ2-3, with D hard to call. Trimming left V 10 bases short and J 1 base short, with 12 bases between. This CDR3 has 13 amino acids. CDR1 is MNHNS, CDR2 SASEGT, per germline. The CDR3 loop is CATRLAGTDTQYF. The CDR3 DNA is TGTGCCACCCGATTGGCGGGCACAGATACGCAGTATTTT.

CDR3: CSTDTPYNEQFF. CDR3 sequence (DNA): TGCAGCACGGACACACCCTACAATGAGCAGTTCTTC. The V call is TRBV29-1, the J call TRBJ2-1; D is perhaps TRBD1 (5 bases). In germline, CDR1 is SQVTM, CDR2 ANQGSEA. The CDR3 has 12 amino acids. The V end lost 8 bases, the J end lost 2 bases, and 10 bases lay between the germline ends.

This clone was counted between two and nine times. The chain is built from TRBV15 and TRBJ2-4, with a tentative D call TRBD2 (6 bases). The CDR3 has 16 amino acids. The germline CDR1 and CDR2 sequences are LNHNV and YYDKDF (reference sequence). V was cut by 5 bases and J by 3 bases, with 17 bases left in between. The CDR3 DNA reads TGTGCCACCAGCCATCCGGGACTCCAGGGCAAAAACATTCAGTACTTC. It codes for CATSHPGLQGKNIQYF. The entire variable domain, with the rest obtained from reference TRBV15 and TRBJ2-4, is as follows: DAMVIQNPRYQVTQFGKPVTLSCSQTLNHNVMYWYQQKSSQAPKLLFHYYDKDFNNEADTPDNFQSRRPNTSFCFLDIRSPGLGDTAMYLCATSHPGLQGKNIQYFGAGTRLSVL.

The chain couples TRBV7-2 to TRBJ2-3; 11 nucleotides align to TRBD2. This CDR3 has 14 residues. J lost 5 bases, V lost 5 bases, and 3 bases had no gene match. CDR1 and CDR2 (germline): SGHTA, FQGNSA. CDR3 residues: CASSSGTSGDTQYF. The CDR3 DNA sequence: TGTGCCAGCAGCAGCGGGACTAGCGGAGATACGCAGTATTTT.

This chain connects TRBV7-9 to TRBJ2-7; D remains unclear. Germline V lookup: CDR1 SEHNR, CDR2 FQNEAQ (reference sequence). V was pared by 5 bases and J by 1 base, with 3 bases between. The length of the CDR3 is 11 residues. CDR3 sequence (DNA): TGTGCCAGCAGCCTATCCTACGAGCAGTACTTC. Translated: CASSLSYEQYF.

This chain joins TRBV7-2 and TRBJ1-1, with unresolved D. Looked up from germline, CDR1 is SGHTA and CDR2 is FQGNSA. The V end lost 2 bases, the J end lost 10 bases, and 20 bases lay between the germline ends. This CDR3 is 15 amino acids long. CDR3 nucleotides: TGTGCCAGCAGCTTATCTAAACAGCCTACGCCAGGAGCTTTCTTT. This encodes CASSLSKQPTPGAFF.

This clone came up a few times. The V and J genes are TRBV7-9 and TRBJ1-4, with D hard to call. Germline assignment: CDR1 SEHNR and CDR2 FQNEAQ (reference sequence). Trimming shortened V by 4 bases and J by 2 bases, and 14 bases separated the two germline ends. This CDR3 has 16 amino acids. The CDR3 is CASSSWSVATNEKLFF. CDR3 in DNA: TGTGCCAGCAGCTCGTGGAGCGTTGCGACTAATGAAAAACTGTTTTTT.

This sequence joins TRBV7-2 and TRBJ2-3; D is undetermined. Germline assignment: CDR1 SGHTA and CDR2 FQGNSA. There are 14 residues in the CDR3. V lost 3 bases to trimming and J lost 2 bases, with 9 bases between them. In nucleotides, the CDR3 is TGTGCCAGCAGCTTTACCTGGCCCACAGATACGCAGTATTTT. Translating it yields CASSFTWPTDTQYF.

The chain links TRBV4-3 to TRBJ1-4; D is unclear. The CDR3 spans 15 residues. The germline gives CDR1 LGHNA, CDR2 YSLEER. Deletions cut 0 bases from V and 2 bases from J, with 7 bases between. This chain's CDR3 is CASSQDVGTNEKLFF. CDR3 in DNA: TGCGCCAGCAGCCAAGACGTTGGCACTAATGAAAAACTGTTTTTT.

This clone was found once. The CDR3 DNA sequence: TGTGCCAGCAGCCAAGATGCGACAGACTACGAGCAGTACTTC. This translates into CASSQDATDYEQYF. V usage is TRBV4-2 and J usage is TRBJ2-7; possibly TRBD1 for D (5 bases). This CDR3 contains 14 residues. Germline values: CDR1 LGHNA, CDR2 YNFKEQ. Between the trimmed V and J ends, which lost 0 bases and 3 bases, there was a span of 9 bases.

This clone was found once. The chain employs TRBV7-2 and TRBJ2-4, with a tentative D call TRBD2 (6 bases). CDR1 and CDR2 (germline): SGHTA, FQGNSA. V shed 1 base and J shed 1 base, with 14 bases lying between them. The length of the CDR3 is 17 residues. CDR3: CASSLGMGGSAKNIQYF. As DNA, the CDR3 is TGTGCCAGCAGCTTAGGAATGGGAGGTAGTGCCAAAAACATTCAGTACTTC.

This clone was seen a single time. This chain links TRBV4-3 with TRBJ2-5; D is perhaps TRBD1 (6 bases). V lost 0 bases to trimming and J lost 5 bases, with 10 bases between them. CDR1 LGHNA and CDR2 YSLEER come from the germline V gene. The CDR3 extends over 14 amino acids. Here the CDR3 reads CASSQDGGLETQYF. The CDR3 DNA is TGCGCCAGCAGCCAAGATGGGGGCTTGGAGACCCAGTACTTC.

This sequence joins TRBV5-4 and TRBJ1-1, with D possibly being TRBD1 (5 bases). The CDR3 contains 15 residues. V shed 0 bases and J shed 5 bases, with 14 bases lying between them. Germline CDR1 is SGHNT and CDR2 is YYREEE (reference sequence). The CDR3 here is CASSLDTGVLTEAFF. The CDR3 nucleotides are TGTGCCAGCAGCTTGGATACGGGGGTCTTGACTGAAGCTTTCTTT.

J is TRBJ2-7 and V is TRBV29-1; no definite D call. This CDR3 contains 12 residues. Germline values: CDR1 SQVTM, CDR2 ANQGSEA. V lost 4 bases and J lost 5, with 12 bases in between. CDR3 sequence reads: CSVGRYRDEQYF. In nucleotides, the CDR3 is TGCAGCGTTGGGCGGTACCGGGACGAGCAGTACTTC.

The V and J genes are TRBV13 and TRBJ2-7, with 12 bases that match TRBD2. The trim removed 5 bases at V and 3 bases at J, leaving 5 bases unmatched. Germline V CDR1 and CDR2: PRHDT, FYEKMQ (reference sequence). There are 15 residues in the CDR3. CDR3 nucleotide sequence: TGTGCCAGCAGCACCGGGACTAGCGGGTACTACGAGCAGTACTTC. Protein product: CASSTGTSGYYEQYF.